Listed below are T cell receptor beta chains from one sample, sequenced in a study of post-analysis software for immune sequencing data. A single record per CDR3 protein comes from TCRdb applying MiXCR to the PCR reads. This repertoire shows approximately 730,000 distinct CDR3 sequences, approximately 30% found once; its top ten account for roughly 0.54%. The source material was blood. These receptors were obtained from a girl between 10 and 17 years old with multiple sclerosis. CDR3s leave out the opening cysteine and the closing phenylalanine or tryptophan. Each record gives: V gene, CDR3 protein.

v_gene: TRBV5-1
CDR3aa: ASSPVYRAASNEKLF

v_gene: TRBV9
CDR3aa: ASSVDEGNEQF

v_gene: TRBV5-4
CDR3aa: ASSAEQGLPQH

v_gene: TRBV20-1
CDR3aa: SADRTGGSTEAF

v_gene: TRBV7-7
CDR3aa: ASSPQSSYEQY

v_gene: TRBV24-1
CDR3aa: ATSDTSGSADTQY

v_gene: TRBV12-3/TRBV12-4
CDR3aa: ASSSRQGGTDTQY

v_gene: TRBV7-8
CDR3aa: ASSLELSTEAF

v_gene: TRBV20-1
CDR3aa: SAWTSYEQY

v_gene: TRBV29-1
CDR3aa: SARTLAKNIQY

v_gene: TRBV6-6
CDR3aa: ASREQLQNEKRF

v_gene: TRBV5-1
CDR3aa: ASSLGAYDTEAF

v_gene: TRBV28
CDR3aa: ASSTTTGVDEQY

v_gene: TRBV25-1
CDR3aa: ASTRTGGYNEQF

v_gene: TRBV15
CDR3aa: ATSSRQGGHSYT

v_gene: TRBV28
CDR3aa: ASTDSGGASTDTQY

v_gene: TRBV29-1
CDR3aa: SALAGQGRYGQY

v_gene: TRBV28
CDR3aa: ASSPIAGAPYNEQF

v_gene: TRBV24-1
CDR3aa: ATRTIYKEQF

v_gene: TRBV29-1
CDR3aa: SALQFMNTEAF

v_gene: TRBV20-1
CDR3aa: NGEEYRTGTTTGELF

v_gene: TRBV27
CDR3aa: ASSPRQGYNQPQH

v_gene: TRBV7-2
CDR3aa: ASSQDGYNEQF

v_gene: TRBV20-1
CDR3aa: SARAPGRCTEAF

v_gene: TRBV20-1
CDR3aa: SADSEGAQTQY

v_gene: TRBV7-2
CDR3aa: ASSLEGQRAYGYT

v_gene: TRBV29-1
CDR3aa: SVEGGGAGSPYKQY

v_gene: TRBV21-1
CDR3aa: ASSDKAGSSIAYNSPLH

v_gene: TRBV19
CDR3aa: ASSENSLAVAF

v_gene: TRBV27
CDR3aa: ASSFWQGDSPLH

v_gene: TRBV7-2
CDR3aa: ASSPGTRWTYEQY

v_gene: TRBV5-5
CDR3aa: ASSLADGSNQPQH